This record covers a single T cell receptor (beta chain). This sample was taken from a study of radiation and T cells in renal cell carcinoma. The time point was: baseline pretreatment blood. Treatment described: 15 Gy SBRT to primary tumor, nephrectomy 4 weeks later. Germline loops: CDR1 MGHDK, CDR2 SYGVNS. V lost 7 bases to trimming and J lost 5 bases; unmatched junction nucleotides: 13. The CDR3 runs to 16 residues. TCRdb's table, derived via immunoSEQ multiplex PCR, lists solely in-frame clones and lacks some. The sample yields approximately 150,000 clones, less than 90% seen once. This receptor was obtained from a woman aged 45 to 65 with renal cell carcinoma. Specimen: blood, collected from a patient whose treatment included radiotherapy and nephrectomy. This chain joins TRBV25-1 and TRBJ2-5; 10 bases agree with TRBD2. Here the CDR3 reads CASIKREGLGEETQYF. CDR3 sequence (DNA): TGTGCCAGCATAAAGCGGGAGGGCCTTGGGGAGGAGACCCAGTACTTC. The whole variable domain, remainder taken from reference TRBV25-1 and TRBJ2-5, is EADIYQTPRYLVIGTGKKITLECSQTMGHDKMYWYQQDPGMELHLIHYSYGVNSTEKGDLSSESTVSRIRTEHFPLTLESARPSHTSQYLCASIKREGLGEETQYFGPGTRLLVL.